This T cell receptor (beta chain) stems from a study of blood T cell repertoires in COVID-19 (dated by TCRdb to between 2020 and 2021). Notes on the research overall: Samples from collaborators originated in the United States, Italy and Spain and spanned both the acute and convalescent phases of COVID-19. Where available, HLA class I and class II types were obtained from metadata supplied by the sample provider rather than from assay-based typing. Nearly every sample came with metadata listing a de-identified subject ID, COVID-19 status, age in years and sex. Deeply sampled blood TCRbeta repertoires from subjects exposed to, actively infected with, or recovered from COVID-19 were included in the dataset. Samples came from the ongoing ImmuneRACE study (first 160 participants) plus 1,254 subjects from 6 global collaborators. The repertoires were released in a freely available public database meant as a resource for research on the immune response to SARS-CoV-2. The material from the prospective study consisted of cDNA or gDNA derived from T cells, B-cell-depleted T cells, or PBMCs. Findings and caveats that apply to the study as a whole: How much clinical and demographic metadata was included differed by source and by participant, and the metadata was provided uncurated.

The germline V gene (reference sequence) gives CDR1 as GTSNPN and CDR2 as SVGIG. The CDR3 starts with the cysteine, ends with the phenylalanine, and has 13 residues. The only DNA kept is the CDR3, 39 bases in frame from the first base. Germline trimming: 3 bases from V, 4 bases from J; junction bases outside gene matches: 4. Each collaborating institution followed its own protocols to collect whole blood in K2EDTA tubes. For TCRbeta analysis, collaborators shipped samples in one of three forms: frozen whole blood, isolated PBMCs, or DNA extracted from either of those sample types. Turning to this clone: Its antigen remains unidentified. Base qualities are not recorded, but no much larger clone differs from it by a single base.

TCRbeta CDR3 regions were amplified from genomic DNA by means of the immunoSEQ Assay, a bias-controlled multiplex PCR. The authors' pipeline ran thus. Nucleated cell counts per sample were estimated from amplification of reference gene primers within the assay. Sequence reads were collapsed and filtered to measure the absolute abundance of every unique TCRbeta CDR3 rearrangement. For each sample, productive Simpson clonality was calculated as the square root of Simpson's diversity index over productive rearrangements. What TCRdb holds here is the immuneACCESS table cut down to in-frame rearrangements. Part of the clones is not present; checked against another copy, under half of the missing clones reflect an unresolved V gene, and the others are unexplained. The DNA gave D and trimming, while V, J and clone size come from that table. This sample holds 200,000 or so clones; under 85% were observed only once. Roughly a sixth of the sample goes to the ten largest clones.

The TCR was taken from a man aged 60 to 75 with active or convalescent COVID-19. The sequenced material came from peripheral blood. This chain is built from TRBV30 and TRBJ1-1; 8 nucleotides in the junction match TRBD1. The DNA is TGTGCCTGGAGCCAACAGGGGGGCACTGAAGCTTTCTTT. Its protein reads: CAWSQQGGTEAFF.